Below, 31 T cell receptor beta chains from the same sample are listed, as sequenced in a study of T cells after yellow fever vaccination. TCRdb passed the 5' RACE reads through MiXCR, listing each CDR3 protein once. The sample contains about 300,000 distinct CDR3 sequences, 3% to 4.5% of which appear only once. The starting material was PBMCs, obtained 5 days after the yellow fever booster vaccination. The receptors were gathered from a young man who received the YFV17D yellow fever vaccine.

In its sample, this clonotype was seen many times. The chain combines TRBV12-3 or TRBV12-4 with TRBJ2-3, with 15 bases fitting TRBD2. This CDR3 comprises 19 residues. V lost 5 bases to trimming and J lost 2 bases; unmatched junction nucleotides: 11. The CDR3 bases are TGTGCCAGCAGTAATGGACTAGCGGGGGGGCGGGATTACACAGATACGCAGTATTTT. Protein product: CASSNGLAGGRDYTDTQYF.

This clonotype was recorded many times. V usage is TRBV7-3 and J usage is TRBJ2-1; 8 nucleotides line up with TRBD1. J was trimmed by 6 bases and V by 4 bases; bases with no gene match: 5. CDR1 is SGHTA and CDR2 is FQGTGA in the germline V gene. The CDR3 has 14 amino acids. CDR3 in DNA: TGTGCCAGCAGCTCCAAGACAGGGGCCAATGAGCAGTTCTTC. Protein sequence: CASSSKTGANEQFF.

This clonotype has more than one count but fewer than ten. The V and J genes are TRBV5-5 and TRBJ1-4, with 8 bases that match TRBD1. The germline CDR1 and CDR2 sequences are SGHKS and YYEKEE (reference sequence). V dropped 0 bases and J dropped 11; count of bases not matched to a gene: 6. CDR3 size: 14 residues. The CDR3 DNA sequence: TGTGCCAGCAGCTTGGAACAGGGGGTTGGGAAACTGTTTTTT. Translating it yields CASSLEQGVGKLFF.

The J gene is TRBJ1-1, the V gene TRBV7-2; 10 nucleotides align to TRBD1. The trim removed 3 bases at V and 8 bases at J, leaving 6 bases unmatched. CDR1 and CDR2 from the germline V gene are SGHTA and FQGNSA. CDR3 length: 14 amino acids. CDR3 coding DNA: TGTGCCAGCAGCTTCACGACAGGGGGCAGGGAAGCTTTCTTT. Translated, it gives CASSFTTGGREAFF.

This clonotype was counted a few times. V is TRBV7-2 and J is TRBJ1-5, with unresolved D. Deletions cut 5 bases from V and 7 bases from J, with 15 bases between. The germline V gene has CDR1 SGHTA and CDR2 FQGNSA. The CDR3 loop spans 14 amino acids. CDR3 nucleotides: TGTGCCAGCAGCATAAGGTCTGGCGGACAGCCCCAGCATTTT. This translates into CASSIRSGGQPQHF.

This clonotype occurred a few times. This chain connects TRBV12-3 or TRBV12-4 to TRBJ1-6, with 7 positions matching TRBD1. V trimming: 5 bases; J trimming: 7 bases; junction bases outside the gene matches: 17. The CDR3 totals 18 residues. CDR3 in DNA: TGTGCCAGCAGTCCCACTGAAGCACGACAGGGCCCCAATTCACCCCTCCACTTT. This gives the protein CASSPTEARQGPNSPLHF.

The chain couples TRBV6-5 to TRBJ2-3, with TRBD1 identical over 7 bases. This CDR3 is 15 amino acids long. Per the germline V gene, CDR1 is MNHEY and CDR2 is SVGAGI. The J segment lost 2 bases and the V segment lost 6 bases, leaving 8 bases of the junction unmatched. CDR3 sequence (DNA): TGTGCCAGCAGACCCACAGGGGTCCTCACAGATACGCAGTATTTT. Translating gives CASRPTGVLTDTQYF.

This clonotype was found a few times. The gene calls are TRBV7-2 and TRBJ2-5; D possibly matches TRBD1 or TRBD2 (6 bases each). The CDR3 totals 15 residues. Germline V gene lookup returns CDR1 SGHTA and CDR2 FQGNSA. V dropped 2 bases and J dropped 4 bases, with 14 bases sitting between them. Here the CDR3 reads CASSLMGAEGETQYF. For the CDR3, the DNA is TGTGCCAGCAGCTTAATGGGGGCGGAGGGAGAGACCCAGTACTTC. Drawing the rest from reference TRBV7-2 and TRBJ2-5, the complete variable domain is GAGVSQSPSNKVTEKGKDVELRCDPISGHTALYWYRQSLGQGLEFLIYFQGNSAPDKSGLPSDRFSAERTGGSVSTLTIQRTQQEDSAVYLCASSLMGAEGETQYFGPGTRLLVL.

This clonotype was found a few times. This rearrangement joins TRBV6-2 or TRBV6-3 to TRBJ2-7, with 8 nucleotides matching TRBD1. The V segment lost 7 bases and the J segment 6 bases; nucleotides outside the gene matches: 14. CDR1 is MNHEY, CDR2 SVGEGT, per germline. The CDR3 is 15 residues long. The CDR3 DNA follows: TGTGCCAGCACCGGACAGGGCCCGAAGGTTGGCGAGCAGTACGTC. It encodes CASTGQGPKVGEQYV.

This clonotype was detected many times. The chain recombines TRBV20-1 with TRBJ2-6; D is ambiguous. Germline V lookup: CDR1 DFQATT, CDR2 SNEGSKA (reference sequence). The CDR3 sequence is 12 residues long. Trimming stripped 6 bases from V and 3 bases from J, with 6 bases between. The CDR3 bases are TGCAGTGCGACCAGTGGGGCCAACGTCCTGACTTTC. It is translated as CSATSGANVLTF.

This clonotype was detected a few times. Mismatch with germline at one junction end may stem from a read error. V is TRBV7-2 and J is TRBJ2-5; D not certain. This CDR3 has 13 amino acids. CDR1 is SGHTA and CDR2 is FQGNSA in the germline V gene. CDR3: CASSPRGQQTQYF. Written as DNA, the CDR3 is TGTGCCAGCAGCCCTAGAGGCCAACAGACCCAGTACTTC. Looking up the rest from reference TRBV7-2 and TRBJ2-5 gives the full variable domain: GAGVSQSPSNKVTEKGKDVELRCDPISGHTALYWYRQSLGQGLEFLIYFQGNSAPDKSGLPSDRFSAERTGGSVSTLTIQRTQQEDSAVYLCASSPRGQQTQYFGPGTRLLVL.

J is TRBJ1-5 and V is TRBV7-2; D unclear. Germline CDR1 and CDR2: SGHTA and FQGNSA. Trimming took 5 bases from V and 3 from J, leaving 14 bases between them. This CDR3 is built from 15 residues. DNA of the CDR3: TGTGCCAGCAGCACCGCCGGCGGGGTCAATCAGCCCCAGCATTTT. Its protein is CASSTAGGVNQPQHF.

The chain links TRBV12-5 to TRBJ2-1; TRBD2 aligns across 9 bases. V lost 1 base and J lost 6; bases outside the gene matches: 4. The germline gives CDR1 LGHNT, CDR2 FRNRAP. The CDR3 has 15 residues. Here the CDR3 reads CASGLGAGGPNEQFF. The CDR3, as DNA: TGTGCTAGTGGTTTGGGGGCGGGGGGGCCCAATGAGCAGTTCTTC.

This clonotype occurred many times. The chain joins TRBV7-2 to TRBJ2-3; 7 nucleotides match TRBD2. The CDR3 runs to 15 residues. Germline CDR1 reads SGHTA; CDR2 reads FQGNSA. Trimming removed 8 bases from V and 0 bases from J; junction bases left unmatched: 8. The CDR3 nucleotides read TGTGCCAGCCGGTCCAGCGGGGTGAGCACAGATACGCAGTATTTT. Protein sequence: CASRSSGVSTDTQYF. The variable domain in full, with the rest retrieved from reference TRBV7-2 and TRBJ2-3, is GAGVSQSPSNKVTEKGKDVELRCDPISGHTALYWYRQSLGQGLEFLIYFQGNSAPDKSGLPSDRFSAERTGGSVSTLTIQRTQQEDSAVYLCASRSSGVSTDTQYFGPGTRLTVL.

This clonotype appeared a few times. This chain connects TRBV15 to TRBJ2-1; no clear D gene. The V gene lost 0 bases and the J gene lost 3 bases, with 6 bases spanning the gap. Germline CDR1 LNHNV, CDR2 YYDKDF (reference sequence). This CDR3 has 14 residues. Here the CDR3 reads CATSRENSYNEQFF. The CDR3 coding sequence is TGTGCCACCAGCAGAGAAAACAGCTACAATGAGCAGTTCTTC.

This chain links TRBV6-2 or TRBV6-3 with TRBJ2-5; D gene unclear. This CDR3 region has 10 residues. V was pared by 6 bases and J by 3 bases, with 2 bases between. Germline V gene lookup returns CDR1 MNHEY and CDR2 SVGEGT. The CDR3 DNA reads TGTGCCAGCAGAGAAGAGACCCAGTACTTC. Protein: CASREETQYF.

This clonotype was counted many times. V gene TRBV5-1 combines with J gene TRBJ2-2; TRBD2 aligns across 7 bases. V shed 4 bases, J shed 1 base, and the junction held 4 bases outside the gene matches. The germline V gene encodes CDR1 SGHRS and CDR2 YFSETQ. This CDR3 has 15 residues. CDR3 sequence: CASSRGVQNTGELFF. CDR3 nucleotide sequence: TGCGCCAGCAGCCGGGGGGTACAGAACACCGGGGAGCTGTTTTTT.

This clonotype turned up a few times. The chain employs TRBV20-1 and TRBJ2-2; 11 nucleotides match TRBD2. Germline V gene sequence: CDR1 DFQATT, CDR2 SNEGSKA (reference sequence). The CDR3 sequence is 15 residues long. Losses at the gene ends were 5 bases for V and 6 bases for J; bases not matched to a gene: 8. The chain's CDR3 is CSAPYSGGAPGELFF. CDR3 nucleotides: TGCAGTGCTCCTTATAGCGGGGGGGCTCCCGGGGAGCTGTTTTTT.

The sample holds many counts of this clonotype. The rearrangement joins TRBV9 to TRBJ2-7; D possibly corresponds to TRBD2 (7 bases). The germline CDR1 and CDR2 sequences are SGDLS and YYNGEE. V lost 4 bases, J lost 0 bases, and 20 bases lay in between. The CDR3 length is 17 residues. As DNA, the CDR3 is TGTGCCAGCAGCCCCTGGAGAGGCGGGGGCAGCTCCTACGAGCAGTACGTC. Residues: CASSPWRGGGSSYEQYV.

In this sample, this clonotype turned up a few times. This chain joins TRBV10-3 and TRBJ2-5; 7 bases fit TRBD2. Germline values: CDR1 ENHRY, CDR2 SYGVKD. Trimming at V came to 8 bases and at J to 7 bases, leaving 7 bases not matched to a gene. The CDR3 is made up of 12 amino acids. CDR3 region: CAIGSREVTQYF. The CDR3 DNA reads TGTGCCATCGGCTCACGGGAGGTGACCCAGTACTTC.

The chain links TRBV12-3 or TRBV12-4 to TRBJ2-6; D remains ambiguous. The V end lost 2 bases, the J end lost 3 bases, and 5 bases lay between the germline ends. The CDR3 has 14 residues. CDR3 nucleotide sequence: TGTGCCAGCAGTTTAAGGGTTGGGGCCAACGTCCTGACTTTC. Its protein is CASSLRVGANVLTF.

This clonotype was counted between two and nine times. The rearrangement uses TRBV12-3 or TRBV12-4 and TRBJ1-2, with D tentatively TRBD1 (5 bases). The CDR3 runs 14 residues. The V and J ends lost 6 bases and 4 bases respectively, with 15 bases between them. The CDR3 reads CASRGTLAGYGYTF. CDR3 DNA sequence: TGTGCCAGCAGAGGGACCTTGGCGGGCTATGGCTACACCTTC.

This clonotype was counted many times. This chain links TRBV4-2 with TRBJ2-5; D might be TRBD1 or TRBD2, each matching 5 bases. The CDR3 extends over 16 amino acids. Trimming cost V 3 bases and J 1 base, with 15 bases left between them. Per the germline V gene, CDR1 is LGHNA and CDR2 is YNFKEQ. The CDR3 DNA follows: TGTGCCAGCAGCCAGGCCGGGACCTTAGGCCAAGAGACCCAGTACTTC. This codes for CASSQAGTLGQETQYF.

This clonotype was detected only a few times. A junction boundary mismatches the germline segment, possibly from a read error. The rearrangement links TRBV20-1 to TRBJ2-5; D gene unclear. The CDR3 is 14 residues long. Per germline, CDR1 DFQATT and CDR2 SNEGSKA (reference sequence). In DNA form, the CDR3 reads TGCAGTGCTGGAGAGCTGAGGAAGCAAGAGACCCAGTACTTC. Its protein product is CSAGELRKQETQYF.

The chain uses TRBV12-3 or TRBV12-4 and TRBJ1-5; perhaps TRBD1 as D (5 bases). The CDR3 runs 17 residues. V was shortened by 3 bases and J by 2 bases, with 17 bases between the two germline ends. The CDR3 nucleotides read TGTGCCAGCAGTTTTTGGGTCCCAGGGAGGGGCAATCAGCCCCAGCATTTT. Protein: CASSFWVPGRGNQPQHF.

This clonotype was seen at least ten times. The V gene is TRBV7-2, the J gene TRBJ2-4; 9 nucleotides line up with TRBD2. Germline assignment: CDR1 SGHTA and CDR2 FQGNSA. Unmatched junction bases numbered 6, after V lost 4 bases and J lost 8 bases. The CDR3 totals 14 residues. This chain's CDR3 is CASSSRRGGDIQYF. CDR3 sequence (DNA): TGTGCCAGCAGCTCCCGGCGGGGGGGCGACATTCAGTACTTC.

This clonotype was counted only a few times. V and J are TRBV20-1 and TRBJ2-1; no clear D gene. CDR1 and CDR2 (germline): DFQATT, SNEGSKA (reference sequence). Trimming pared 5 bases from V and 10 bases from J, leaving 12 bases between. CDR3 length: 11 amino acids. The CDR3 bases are TGCAGTGCTTCGGACCTTTTCGAGCAGTTCTTC. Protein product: CSASDLFEQFF.

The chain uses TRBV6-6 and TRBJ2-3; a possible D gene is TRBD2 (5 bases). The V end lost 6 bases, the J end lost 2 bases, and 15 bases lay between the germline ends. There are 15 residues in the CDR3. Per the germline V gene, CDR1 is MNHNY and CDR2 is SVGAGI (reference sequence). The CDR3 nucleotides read TGTGCCAGCAGAGAGGTCTGGGAGTTCACAGATACGCAGTATTTT. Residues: CASREVWEFTDTQYF.

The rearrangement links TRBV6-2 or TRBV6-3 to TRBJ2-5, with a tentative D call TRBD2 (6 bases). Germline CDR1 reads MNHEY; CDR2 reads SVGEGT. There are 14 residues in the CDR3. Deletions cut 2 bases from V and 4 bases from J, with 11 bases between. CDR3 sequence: CASSYIGGRETQYF. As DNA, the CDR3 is TGTGCCAGCAGTTACATCGGGGGACGAGAGACCCAGTACTTC.

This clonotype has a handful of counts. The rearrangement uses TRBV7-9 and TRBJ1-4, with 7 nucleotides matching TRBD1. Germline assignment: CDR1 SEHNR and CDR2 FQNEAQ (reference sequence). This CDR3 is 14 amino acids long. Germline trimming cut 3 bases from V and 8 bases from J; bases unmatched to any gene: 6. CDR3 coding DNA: TGTGCCAGCAGCTTGCCGGGACAGCGGGAAAAACTGTTTTTT. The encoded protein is CASSLPGQREKLFF. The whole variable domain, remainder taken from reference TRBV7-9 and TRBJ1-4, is DTGVSQNPRHKITKRGQNVTFRCDPISEHNRLYWYRQTLGQGPEFLTYFQNEAQLEKSRLLSDRFSAERPKGSFSTLEIQRTEQGDSAMYLCASSLPGQREKLFFGSGTQLSVL.

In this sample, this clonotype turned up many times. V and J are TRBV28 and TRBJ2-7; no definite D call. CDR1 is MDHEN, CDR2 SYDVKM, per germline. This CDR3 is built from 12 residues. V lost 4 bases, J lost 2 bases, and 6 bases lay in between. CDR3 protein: CASSSLPYEQYV. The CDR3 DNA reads TGTGCCAGCAGTTCGCTACCCTACGAGCAGTACGTC.